These T cell receptor beta chains were read from a single sample in a study of blood T cell repertoires in COVID-19. Produced via immunoSEQ multiplex PCR; TCRdb's table is partial and in-frame only. This sample yields roughly 240,000 clones, of which 80% to 90% are seen a single time; around 2.6% belongs to the top ten. The sample taken for sequencing was PBMCs or T cells enriched from blood (not recorded which). Source of these receptors: a woman in her twenties or thirties with acute COVID-19. CDR3s include the opening cysteine and the closing phenylalanine or tryptophan. A D gene is named only where the DNA matches it firmly. Part of the rows lack a size; the others show once, few, many or a class for expanded clones.

V gene: TRBV5-1; CDR3 length: 15; D gene: -; clone size: -; J gene: TRBJ1-6; CDR3 protein: CASSLGSSYNSPLHF; CDR3 DNA: TGCGCCAGCAGCTTGGGGAGCTCCTATAATTCACCCCTCCACTTT
V gene: TRBV7-6; CDR3 length: 18; D gene: TRBD1; clone size: -; J gene: TRBJ1-2; CDR3 protein: CASSSSGGRAPANYGYTF; CDR3 DNA: TGTGCCAGCAGTTCTTCAGGGGGCAGGGCCCCAGCTAACTATGGCTACACCTTC
V gene: TRBV3-1/TRBV3-2; CDR3 length: 18; D gene: -; clone size: -; J gene: TRBJ2-3; CDR3 protein: CASSQDLAGALRTDTQYF; CDR3 DNA: TGTGCCAGCAGCCAAGATCTTGCGGGGGCCCTCCGCACAGATACGCAGTATTTT
V gene: TRBV5-4; CDR3 length: 16; D gene: -; clone size: -; J gene: TRBJ2-1; CDR3 protein: CASSFSTSPSRNEQFF; CDR3 DNA: TGTGCCAGCAGCTTCTCGACTAGTCCATCCCGCAATGAGCAGTTCTTC
V gene: TRBV28; CDR3 length: 14; D gene: TRBD2; clone size: once; J gene: TRBJ2-7; CDR3 protein: CASSLGGGVYEQYF; CDR3 DNA: TGTGCCAGCAGTTTGGGGGGGGGAGTCTACGAGCAGTACTTC
V gene: TRBV2; CDR3 length: 19; D gene: TRBD2; clone size: -; J gene: TRBJ2-2; CDR3 protein: CASSEGLAGALLNTGELFF; CDR3 DNA: TGTGCCAGCAGTGAAGGACTAGCGGGGGCCCTATTGAACACCGGGGAGCTGTTTTTT
V gene: TRBV5-4; CDR3 length: 15; D gene: TRBD1; clone size: -; J gene: TRBJ1-5; CDR3 protein: CASSLQGDGNQPQHF; CDR3 DNA: TGTGCCAGCAGCTTACAGGGGGACGGCAATCAGCCCCAGCATTTT
V gene: TRBV3-1/TRBV3-2; CDR3 length: 14; D gene: -; clone size: -; J gene: TRBJ1-5; CDR3 protein: CASSQSRINQPQHF; CDR3 DNA: TGTGCCAGCAGCCAAAGCAGGATCAATCAGCCCCAGCATTTT
V gene: TRBV18; CDR3 length: 16; D gene: -; clone size: -; J gene: TRBJ2-3; CDR3 protein: CASSRMAGTGTDTQYF; CDR3 DNA: TGTGCCAGCTCACGCATGGCGGGGACGGGCACAGATACGCAGTATTTT
V gene: TRBV6-5; CDR3 length: 15; D gene: TRBD2; clone size: -; J gene: TRBJ2-3; CDR3 protein: CASNQRGGSTDTQYF; CDR3 DNA: TGTGCCAGCAACCAGCGGGGGGGAAGCACAGATACGCAGTATTTT
V gene: TRBV15; CDR3 length: 15; D gene: -; clone size: once; J gene: TRBJ2-1; CDR3 protein: CATSRDLVPGNEQFF; CDR3 DNA: TGTGCCACCAGCAGAGATCTTGTTCCGGGCAATGAGCAGTTCTTC
V gene: TRBV2; CDR3 length: 18; D gene: -; clone size: -; J gene: TRBJ2-7; CDR3 protein: CASSDPGGAAFYFYEQYF; CDR3 DNA: TGTGCCAGCAGTGATCCGGGCGGGGCAGCATTTTACTTCTACGAGCAGTACTTC
V gene: TRBV7-2; CDR3 length: 15; D gene: TRBD2; clone size: -; J gene: TRBJ2-1; CDR3 protein: CASSWTSGGNNEQFF; CDR3 DNA: TGTGCCAGCAGCTGGACTAGCGGGGGAAATAATGAGCAGTTCTTC
V gene: TRBV9; CDR3 length: 15; D gene: -; clone size: -; J gene: TRBJ1-4; CDR3 protein: CASSVAVGVNEKLFF; CDR3 DNA: TGTGCCAGCAGCGTAGCGGTAGGGGTCAATGAAAAACTGTTTTTT
V gene: TRBV5-1; CDR3 length: 16; D gene: -; clone size: -; J gene: TRBJ1-3; CDR3 protein: CASSPGEVPSGNTIYF; CDR3 DNA: TGCGCCAGCAGCCCGGGGGAAGTCCCTTCTGGAAACACCATATATTTT
V gene: TRBV6-1; CDR3 length: 13; D gene: -; clone size: -; J gene: TRBJ1-1; CDR3 protein: CASSEVRDFEAFF; CDR3 DNA: TGTGCCAGCAGTGAGGTCAGGGATTTTGAAGCTTTCTTT
V gene: TRBV18; CDR3 length: 15; D gene: TRBD1; clone size: -; J gene: TRBJ2-1; CDR3 protein: CASSRGQGISNEQFF; CDR3 DNA: TGTGCCAGCTCACGGGGACAGGGAATTTCCAATGAGCAGTTCTTC
V gene: TRBV29-1; CDR3 length: 14; D gene: -; clone size: few; J gene: TRBJ1-2; CDR3 protein: CSVVNSQEDYGYTF; CDR3 DNA: TGCAGCGTTGTTAATTCCCAGGAGGACTATGGCTACACCTTC
V gene: TRBV5-1; CDR3 length: 14; D gene: TRBD1; clone size: -; J gene: TRBJ2-1; CDR3 protein: CASSSLTGGGEQFF; CDR3 DNA: TGCGCCAGCAGCTCACTAACAGGGGGCGGTGAGCAGTTCTTC
V gene: TRBV6-4; CDR3 length: 11; D gene: -; clone size: -; J gene: TRBJ2-1; CDR3 protein: CASGSYNEQFF; CDR3 DNA: TGTGCCAGCGGCAGTTACAATGAGCAGTTCTTC
V gene: TRBV4-1; CDR3 length: 16; D gene: TRBD1; clone size: -; J gene: TRBJ1-5; CDR3 protein: CASSQDSDRSRWTQHF; CDR3 DNA: TGCGCCAGCAGCCAAGATTCGGACAGGAGTCGTTGGACCCAGCATTTT
V gene: TRBV6-5; CDR3 length: 13; D gene: -; clone size: -; J gene: TRBJ1-4; CDR3 protein: CASKSQPNEKLFF; CDR3 DNA: TGTGCCAGCAAAAGCCAACCTAATGAAAAACTGTTTTTT
V gene: TRBV6-2/TRBV6-3; CDR3 length: 15; D gene: -; clone size: once; J gene: TRBJ2-5; CDR3 protein: CASSPTSLDQETQYF; CDR3 DNA: TGTGCCAGCAGCCCGACAAGTCTGGACCAAGAGACCCAGTACTTC
V gene: TRBV7-9; CDR3 length: 14; D gene: -; clone size: -; J gene: TRBJ2-3; CDR3 protein: CASSFSGNSDTQYF; CDR3 DNA: TGTGCCAGCAGCTTTTCAGGGAATTCAGATACGCAGTATTTT
V gene: TRBV19; CDR3 length: 12; D gene: -; clone size: -; J gene: TRBJ1-5; CDR3 protein: CATQGSNQPQHF; CDR3 DNA: TGTGCCACCCAGGGATCCAATCAGCCCCAGCATTTT
V gene: TRBV25-1; CDR3 length: 13; D gene: -; clone size: -; J gene: TRBJ2-3; CDR3 protein: CASGGPSTDTQYF; CDR3 DNA: TGTGCCAGCGGAGGTCCTTCCACAGATACGCAGTATTTT
V gene: TRBV18; CDR3 length: 18; D gene: TRBD2; clone size: -; J gene: TRBJ2-7; CDR3 protein: CASSPPGLAGGASYEQYF; CDR3 DNA: TGTGCCAGCTCACCACCGGGACTAGCGGGGGGGGCGTCCTACGAGCAGTACTTC
V gene: TRBV6-4; CDR3 length: 13; D gene: -; clone size: -; J gene: TRBJ1-1; CDR3 protein: CASSEDMNTEAFF; CDR3 DNA: TGTGCCAGCAGTGAGGACATGAACACTGAAGCTTTCTTT
V gene: TRBV7-2; CDR3 length: 18; D gene: -; clone size: -; J gene: TRBJ1-1; CDR3 protein: CASSLASSYQVGGTEAFF; CDR3 DNA: TGTGCCAGCAGCTTAGCCAGTTCTTACCAGGTCGGAGGCACTGAAGCTTTCTTT
V gene: TRBV4-1; CDR3 length: 18; D gene: TRBD1; clone size: -; J gene: TRBJ1-1; CDR3 protein: CASSRGRQGAKGGTEAFF; CDR3 DNA: TGCGCCAGCAGCCGCGGACGCCAGGGGGCCAAAGGGGGCACTGAAGCTTTCTTT
V gene: TRBV9; CDR3 length: 15; D gene: -; clone size: -; J gene: TRBJ2-7; CDR3 protein: CASSASGTPLDEQYF; CDR3 DNA: TGTGCCAGCAGCGCATCCGGGACACCCCTAGACGAGCAGTACTTC
V gene: TRBV27; CDR3 length: 16; D gene: TRBD1; clone size: -; J gene: TRBJ1-6; CDR3 protein: CASSPRTGLNNSPLHF; CDR3 DNA: TGTGCCAGCAGTCCCCGGACAGGGCTAAATAATTCACCCCTCCACTTT
V gene: TRBV7-8; CDR3 length: 18; D gene: TRBD1; clone size: -; J gene: TRBJ1-5; CDR3 protein: CASSLGSRDRFRGQPQHF; CDR3 DNA: TGTGCCAGCAGCTTAGGTTCGCGGGACAGGTTCAGAGGTCAGCCCCAGCATTTT
V gene: TRBV13; CDR3 length: 15; D gene: TRBD1; clone size: -; J gene: TRBJ1-1; CDR3 protein: CASTYRGEEDTEAFF; CDR3 DNA: TGTGCCAGCACGTACAGGGGAGAAGAGGACACTGAAGCTTTCTTT
V gene: TRBV9; CDR3 length: 13; D gene: -; clone size: many; J gene: TRBJ1-1; CDR3 protein: CASSTTVNTEAFF; CDR3 DNA: TGTGCCAGCAGCACGACAGTGAACACTGAAGCTTTCTTT
V gene: TRBV5-6; CDR3 length: 14; D gene: -; clone size: -; J gene: TRBJ1-2; CDR3 protein: CASSTVLGAVGYTF; CDR3 DNA: TGTGCCAGCAGTACAGTACTGGGGGCGGTGGGCTACACCTTC
V gene: TRBV29-1; CDR3 length: 14; D gene: -; clone size: -; J gene: TRBJ1-1; CDR3 protein: CSVEGRAGNTEAFF; CDR3 DNA: TGCAGCGTTGAAGGTCGTGCAGGGAACACTGAAGCTTTCTTT
V gene: TRBV12-5; CDR3 length: 16; D gene: TRBD1; clone size: -; J gene: TRBJ2-6; CDR3 protein: CASGPYRGPGANVLTF; CDR3 DNA: TGTGCTAGTGGTCCGTACAGGGGCCCTGGGGCCAACGTCCTGACTTTC
V gene: TRBV27; CDR3 length: 16; D gene: TRBD2; clone size: -; J gene: TRBJ2-5; CDR3 protein: CASKGSRELAGGTQYF; CDR3 DNA: TGTGCCAGCAAGGGTAGCCGGGAGCTAGCGGGAGGAACCCAGTACTTC
V gene: TRBV5-1; CDR3 length: 15; D gene: -; clone size: -; J gene: TRBJ1-3; CDR3 protein: CASSRTEQSGNTIYF; CDR3 DNA: TGCGCCAGCAGCAGGACAGAACAATCTGGAAACACCATATATTTT
V gene: TRBV2; CDR3 length: 14; D gene: -; clone size: few; J gene: TRBJ2-3; CDR3 protein: CASSLSGSTDTQYF; CDR3 DNA: TGTGCCAGCAGTCTGTCGGGAAGCACAGATACGCAGTATTTT
V gene: TRBV2; CDR3 length: 16; D gene: TRBD1; clone size: -; J gene: TRBJ1-2; CDR3 protein: CASSFRTGGGIYGYTF; CDR3 DNA: TGTGCCAGCAGTTTTCGGACAGGGGGAGGAATCTATGGCTACACCTTC
V gene: TRBV6-5; CDR3 length: 15; D gene: -; clone size: -; J gene: TRBJ1-6; CDR3 protein: CASSLDSSYNSPLHF; CDR3 DNA: TGTGCCAGCAGCCTGGACAGCTCCTATAATTCACCCCTCCACTTT